The 6 T cell receptor beta chains given below trace back to one sample, sequenced in a study of blood T cells in healthy people across ages. Combining a sample-barcoded 5' primer with a J-beta primer mix, a second PCR ran for 7 to 11 cycles. TCRdb passed the 5' RACE reads through MiXCR, listing each CDR3 protein once. The sample includes 1.5 million to 2 million distinct CDR3 sequences, approximately 50% of them seen just once. Specimen: blood. These receptors all come from a woman between 40 and 55 years old in good health.

This clonotype was detected only once. The chain uses TRBV2 and TRBJ2-1, with 9 bases identical to TRBD1. Germline lookup yields CDR1 SNHLY and CDR2 FYNNEI. The CDR3 covers 14 residues. V lost 3 bases and J lost 8; bases outside the gene matches: 5. The CDR3 DNA sequence: TGTGCCAGCAGTGAGCTCGGACAGGGGTATGAGCAGTTCTTC. Its translation: CASSELGQGYEQFF. Variable domain in full (rest from reference TRBV2 and TRBJ2-1): EPEVTQTPSHQVTQMGQEVILRCVPISNHLYFYWYRQILGQKVEFLVSFYNNEISEKSEIFDDQFSVERPDGSNFTLKIRSTKLEDSAMYFCASSELGQGYEQFFGPGTRLTVL.

The rearrangement links TRBV5-1 to TRBJ2-1, with D possibly called TRBD1 or TRBD2 (5 bases each). The CDR3 extends over 14 amino acids. The germline gives CDR1 SGHRS, CDR2 YFSETQ. V was pared by 7 bases and J by 5 bases, with 16 bases between. Written as DNA, the CDR3 is TGCGCCAGCGAAACCGGGGCACAAAACAATGAGCAGTTCTTC. Translating gives CASETGAQNNEQFF.

This chain links TRBV20-1 with TRBJ1-2, with unresolved D. Between the trimmed V and J ends, which lost 3 bases and 3 bases, there was a span of 17 bases. CDR3 length: 15 residues. Germline CDR1 reads DFQATT; CDR2 reads SNEGSKA (reference sequence). The CDR3 reads CSARAVTPAYYGYTF. The CDR3 DNA reads TGCAGTGCTAGGGCAGTAACACCGGCCTACTATGGCTACACCTTC.

This clonotype was found a few times. This chain uses TRBV20-1 with TRBJ2-7; 7 positions match TRBD2. Germline CDR1 reads DFQATT; CDR2 reads SNEGSKA (reference sequence). CDR3 length equals 14 residues. The CDR3 DNA reads as TGCAGCCCTAGGAACCGGGGGGATTCCTACGAGCAGTACTTC. It translates to CSPRNRGDSYEQYF.

This clonotype was counted a few times. This rearrangement joins TRBV18 to TRBJ2-7; unclear D gene. CDR1 is KGHSH, CDR2 LQKENI, per germline. This CDR3 comprises 13 residues. The V gene lost 4 bases and the J gene lost 3 bases, with 10 bases spanning the gap. This CDR3 is CASSRALNYEQYF. CDR3 coding DNA: TGTGCCAGCTCACGAGCCTTAAACTACGAGCAGTACTTC.

This clonotype was found a few times. The junction does not match germline at one end; this may be a read error. The chain couples TRBV4-3 to TRBJ1-2; D not resolved. Germline V gene data show CDR1 as LGHNA and CDR2 as YSLEER. CDR3 length: 14 amino acids. The CDR3 spells CASSQDGVNYGYTF. The CDR3 DNA is TGTGCCAGCAGCCAAGACGGGGTTAACTATGGCTACACCTTC.